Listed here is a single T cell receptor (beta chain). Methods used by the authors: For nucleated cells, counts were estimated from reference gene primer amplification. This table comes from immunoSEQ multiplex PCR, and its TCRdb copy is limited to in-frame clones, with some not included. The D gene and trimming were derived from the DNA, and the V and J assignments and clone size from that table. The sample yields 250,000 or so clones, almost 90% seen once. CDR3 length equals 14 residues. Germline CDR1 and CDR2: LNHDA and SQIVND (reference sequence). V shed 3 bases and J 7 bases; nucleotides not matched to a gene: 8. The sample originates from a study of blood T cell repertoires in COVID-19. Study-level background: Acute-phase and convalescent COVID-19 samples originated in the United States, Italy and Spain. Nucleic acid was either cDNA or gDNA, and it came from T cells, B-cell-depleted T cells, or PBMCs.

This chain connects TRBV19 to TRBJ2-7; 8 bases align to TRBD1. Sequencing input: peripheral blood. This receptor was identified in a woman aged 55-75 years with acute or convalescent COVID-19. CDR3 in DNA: TGTGCCAGTAGTATGTCCTCGGACAGGGAAGAGCAGTACTTC. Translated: CASSMSSDREEQYF.